This is a list of T cell receptor beta chains from one sample in a study of blood T cell repertoires in COVID-19. The repertoire was sequenced with immunoSEQ multiplex PCR; TCRdb's copy has only in-frame clones and lacks some. The table includes about 170,000 clones, approximately 90% detected once. Source material: peripheral blood. The receptor source for this set is a man aged 18 to 30 with COVID-19, enrolled during active disease. Both conserved end residues are part of each CDR3. The D gene is left open where the match is weak. Not all rows give a size; the values are once, few, many and, for expanded clones, a class.

V gene: TRBV27; clone size: NA; D gene: TRBD2; J gene: TRBJ2-1; CDR3 protein: CASSGTSGYNEQFF; CDR3 DNA: TGTGCCAGCAGTGGGACTAGCGGCTACAATGAGCAGTTCTTC
V gene: TRBV7-8; clone size: once; D gene: TRBD1; J gene: TRBJ1-2; CDR3 protein: CASSQGDYGYTF; CDR3 DNA: TGTGCCAGTTCGCAGGGGGACTATGGCTACACCTTC
V gene: TRBV7-9; clone size: NA; D gene: NA; J gene: TRBJ2-7; CDR3 protein: CASRGAGITYEQYF; CDR3 DNA: TGTGCCAGCAGAGGAGCAGGGATTACCTACGAGCAGTACTTC
V gene: TRBV9; clone size: NA; D gene: TRBD1; J gene: TRBJ1-6; CDR3 protein: CASSVDLDRASPLHF; CDR3 DNA: TGTGCCAGCAGCGTAGATCTGGACAGGGCTTCACCCCTCCACTTT
V gene: TRBV29-1; clone size: once; D gene: TRBD2; J gene: TRBJ2-3; CDR3 protein: CSSGGGSTDTQYF; CDR3 DNA: TGCAGCTCCGGGGGGGGGAGCACAGATACGCAGTATTTT
V gene: TRBV6-6; clone size: NA; D gene: TRBD1; J gene: TRBJ2-7; CDR3 protein: CASSYSSGQGDEQYF; CDR3 DNA: TGTGCCAGCAGTTACTCGTCGGGACAGGGCGACGAGCAGTACTTC
V gene: TRBV30; clone size: NA; D gene: NA; J gene: TRBJ2-3; CDR3 protein: CAFLSEVGTDTQYF; CDR3 DNA: TGTGCCTTTCTTAGCGAGGTGGGCACAGATACGCAGTATTTT
V gene: TRBV5-5; clone size: NA; D gene: TRBD2; J gene: TRBJ2-2; CDR3 protein: CASSLWFAGGNTGELFF; CDR3 DNA: TGTGCCAGCAGCTTGTGGTTCGCGGGGGGGAACACCGGGGAGCTGTTTTTT
V gene: TRBV5-5; clone size: NA; D gene: NA; J gene: TRBJ1-1; CDR3 protein: CASSAQGGEAFF; CDR3 DNA: TGTGCCAGCAGCGCACAGGGTGGTGAAGCTTTCTTT
V gene: TRBV9; clone size: NA; D gene: NA; J gene: TRBJ2-1; CDR3 protein: CASSVDSSPKQFF; CDR3 DNA: TGTGCCAGCAGCGTAGACAGCTCGCCTAAACAGTTCTTC
V gene: TRBV7-9; clone size: NA; D gene: TRBD1; J gene: TRBJ1-6; CDR3 protein: CASSHRDRGYNSPLHF; CDR3 DNA: TGTGCCAGCAGCCATCGGGACAGGGGCTATAATTCACCCCTCCACTTT
V gene: TRBV27; clone size: NA; D gene: TRBD1; J gene: TRBJ2-1; CDR3 protein: CASSQLGTGVGSSYNEQFF; CDR3 DNA: TGTGCCAGCAGTCAACTCGGGACAGGGGTAGGGAGCTCCTACAATGAGCAGTTCTTC
V gene: TRBV4-3; clone size: NA; D gene: TRBD2; J gene: TRBJ2-3; CDR3 protein: CASSLQPGLAGADTQYF; CDR3 DNA: TGCGCCAGCAGCCTCCAGCCGGGACTAGCGGGAGCAGATACGCAGTATTTT
V gene: TRBV27; clone size: NA; D gene: TRBD1; J gene: TRBJ2-7; CDR3 protein: CASRTGTGRHEQYF; CDR3 DNA: TGTGCCAGCAGAACCGGGACAGGGAGACACGAGCAGTACTTC
V gene: TRBV28; clone size: NA; D gene: NA; J gene: TRBJ1-6; CDR3 protein: CASTTRQVFDSPLHF; CDR3 DNA: TGTGCCAGCACCACACGACAGGTTTTTGATTCACCCCTCCACTTT
V gene: TRBV10-3; clone size: few; D gene: NA; J gene: TRBJ2-7; CDR3 protein: CAISESLTYEQYF; CDR3 DNA: TGTGCCATCAGTGAGTCGCTAACCTACGAGCAGTACTTC
V gene: TRBV9; clone size: once; D gene: TRBD1; J gene: TRBJ2-7; CDR3 protein: CASSASGQALRYEQYF; CDR3 DNA: TGTGCCAGCAGCGCCTCGGGACAGGCTCTTAGGTACGAGCAGTACTTC
V gene: TRBV6-6; clone size: NA; D gene: NA; J gene: TRBJ1-4; CDR3 protein: CASNEDRPDEKLFF; CDR3 DNA: TGTGCCAGCAACGAGGACAGACCCGATGAAAAACTGTTTTTT
V gene: TRBV6-2/TRBV6-3; clone size: once; D gene: NA; J gene: TRBJ2-5; CDR3 protein: CASSPYRGRGQETQYF; CDR3 DNA: TGTGCCAGCAGCCCCTACAGGGGGAGGGGTCAAGAGACCCAGTACTTC
V gene: TRBV5-1; clone size: NA; D gene: NA; J gene: TRBJ1-4; CDR3 protein: CASSLAGGEKLFF; CDR3 DNA: TGCGCCAGCAGCTTGGCCGGGGGTGAAAAACTGTTTTTT
V gene: TRBV25-1; clone size: NA; D gene: NA; J gene: TRBJ2-1; CDR3 protein: CASSRGYYPYNEQFF; CDR3 DNA: TGTGCCAGCAGTAGGGGGTACTATCCCTACAATGAGCAGTTCTTC
V gene: TRBV18; clone size: few; D gene: TRBD1; J gene: TRBJ2-3; CDR3 protein: CASSSTFRDRAADTQYF; CDR3 DNA: TGTGCCAGCTCTTCCACCTTCCGGGACAGGGCGGCAGATACGCAGTATTTT
V gene: TRBV11-2; clone size: NA; D gene: NA; J gene: TRBJ2-1; CDR3 protein: CASSLGGMNNEQFF; CDR3 DNA: TGTGCCAGCAGCTTAGGCGGGATGAACAATGAGCAGTTCTTC
V gene: TRBV14; clone size: NA; D gene: NA; J gene: TRBJ2-7; CDR3 protein: CASSQLGAYEQYF; CDR3 DNA: TGTGCCAGCAGCCAATTGGGAGCCTACGAGCAGTACTTC
V gene: TRBV30; clone size: NA; D gene: NA; J gene: TRBJ2-7; CDR3 protein: CAWKHGRGKSYEQYF; CDR3 DNA: TGTGCCTGGAAACACGGCCGGGGAAAGTCCTACGAGCAGTACTTC
V gene: TRBV6-6; clone size: NA; D gene: TRBD1; J gene: TRBJ1-2; CDR3 protein: CASSYSQGDYGYTF; CDR3 DNA: TGTGCCAGCAGTTACTCTCAGGGGGACTATGGCTACACCTTC
V gene: TRBV5-6; clone size: NA; D gene: NA; J gene: TRBJ1-4; CDR3 protein: CASSPGGSEEKLFF; CDR3 DNA: TGTGCCAGCAGCCCTGGGGGGAGTGAGGAAAAACTGTTTTTT
V gene: TRBV28; clone size: NA; D gene: TRBD2; J gene: TRBJ2-4; CDR3 protein: CATQPGLGRNIQYF; CDR3 DNA: TGTGCCACCCAGCCGGGACTAGGGCGGAACATTCAGTACTTC
V gene: TRBV29-1; clone size: NA; D gene: TRBD1; J gene: TRBJ1-4; CDR3 protein: CSVDGGQGGKEKLLF; CDR3 DNA: TGCAGCGTTGATGGAGGGCAGGGGGGAAAGGAAAAACTGCTTTTT
V gene: TRBV5-1; clone size: few; D gene: TRBD1; J gene: TRBJ1-6; CDR3 protein: CASSPGQGSGSPLHF; CDR3 DNA: TGCGCCAGCAGCCCCGGACAGGGGTCGGGTTCACCCCTCCACTTT
V gene: TRBV30; clone size: NA; D gene: NA; J gene: TRBJ1-5; CDR3 protein: CAWDSSNQPQHF; CDR3 DNA: TGTGCCTGGGACAGTAGCAATCAGCCCCAGCATTTT
V gene: TRBV12-3/TRBV12-4; clone size: NA; D gene: NA; J gene: TRBJ2-7; CDR3 protein: CASSSPSGDEQYF; CDR3 DNA: TGTGCCAGCAGTTCCCCCTCGGGGGACGAGCAGTACTTC
V gene: TRBV19; clone size: few; D gene: TRBD1; J gene: TRBJ2-7; CDR3 protein: CASSTTGGSYEQYF; CDR3 DNA: TGTGCCAGTAGTACGACAGGGGGTAGTTACGAGCAGTACTTC
V gene: TRBV11-2; clone size: NA; D gene: TRBD2; J gene: TRBJ2-1; CDR3 protein: CASSSLAGTNEQFF; CDR3 DNA: TGTGCCAGCAGCTCCCTAGCGGGAACCAATGAGCAGTTCTTC
V gene: TRBV7-9; clone size: NA; D gene: NA; J gene: TRBJ2-7; CDR3 protein: CASSLAARRSSYEQYF; CDR3 DNA: TGTGCCAGCAGCTTAGCCGCTCGTAGGAGCTCCTACGAGCAGTACTTC
V gene: TRBV28; clone size: NA; D gene: NA; J gene: TRBJ2-6; CDR3 protein: CASSFKLEGTNSGANVLTF; CDR3 DNA: TGTGCCAGCAGTTTTAAGTTGGAGGGGACCAACTCTGGGGCCAACGTCCTGACTTTC
V gene: TRBV4-3; clone size: NA; D gene: TRBD1; J gene: TRBJ1-6; CDR3 protein: CASSQVDRSNSPLHF; CDR3 DNA: TGCGCCAGCAGCCAAGTGGACAGGAGTAATTCACCCCTCCACTTT
V gene: TRBV5-6; clone size: NA; D gene: TRBD2; J gene: TRBJ2-1; CDR3 protein: CASSLGTRDNEQFF; CDR3 DNA: TGTGCCAGCAGCTTGGGGACTAGGGACAATGAGCAGTTCTTC
V gene: TRBV2; clone size: few; D gene: NA; J gene: TRBJ2-7; CDR3 protein: CARGYRPPYEQYF; CDR3 DNA: TGTGCCAGGGGGTACAGGCCTCCCTACGAGCAGTACTTC